Given below is one TCR beta chain in context. The antigen is undetermined. The data are from a study of T cell repertoires in cytomegalovirus infection. Study background: In the study, CMV epitopes included recently identified HLA-C-restricted and well-studied HLA-B-restricted ones. It can be stated that public TCR beta signatures indicated CMV infection as well as a matching HLA type. Study findings and constraints: Within the response measured ex vivo, HLA-C-restricted CMV-specific TCR beta clonotypes were dominant. Based on cumulative public TCR beta family frequency, carriers of CMV plus the relevant HLA were identified.

A single record per CDR3 protein comes from TCRdb applying MiXCR to the reads. The sample holds about 920,000 distinct CDR3 sequences, roughly 30% seen once. This CDR3 spans 14 amino acids. V lost 3 bases, J lost 2 bases, and 1 base stayed unmatched. Germline V lookup: CDR1 MNHEY, CDR2 SMNVEV (reference sequence). The TCR comes from a human donor in good health (CMV status not recorded). Some clones in this sample may be carry-over from other donors' samples. Sequenced material: cultured CD8+ T cells from PBMCs, taken from culture after CMV antigen stimulation. This chain uses TRBV27 with TRBJ1-5, with 7 bases lining up with TRBD1. CDR3 coding DNA: TGTGCCAGCAGTTTCACAGGGGGCAATCAGCCCCAGCATTTT. It codes for CASSFTGGNQPQHF.